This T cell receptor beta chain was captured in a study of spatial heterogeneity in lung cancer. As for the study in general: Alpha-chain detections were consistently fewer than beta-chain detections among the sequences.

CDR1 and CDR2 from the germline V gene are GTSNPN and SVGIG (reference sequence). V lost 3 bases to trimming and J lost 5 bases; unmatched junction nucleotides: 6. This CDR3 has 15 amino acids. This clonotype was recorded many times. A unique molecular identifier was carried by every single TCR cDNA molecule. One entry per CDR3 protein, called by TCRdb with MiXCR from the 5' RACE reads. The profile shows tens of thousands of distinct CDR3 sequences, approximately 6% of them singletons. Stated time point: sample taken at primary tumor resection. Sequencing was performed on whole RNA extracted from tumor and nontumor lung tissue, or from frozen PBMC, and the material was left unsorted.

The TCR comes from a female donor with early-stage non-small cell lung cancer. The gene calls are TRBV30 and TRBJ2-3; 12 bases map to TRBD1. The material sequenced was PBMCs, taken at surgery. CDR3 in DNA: TGTGCCTGGAGCCCCGGGACAGGGGGCAGAGATACGCAGTATTTT. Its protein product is CAWSPGTGGRDTQYF.